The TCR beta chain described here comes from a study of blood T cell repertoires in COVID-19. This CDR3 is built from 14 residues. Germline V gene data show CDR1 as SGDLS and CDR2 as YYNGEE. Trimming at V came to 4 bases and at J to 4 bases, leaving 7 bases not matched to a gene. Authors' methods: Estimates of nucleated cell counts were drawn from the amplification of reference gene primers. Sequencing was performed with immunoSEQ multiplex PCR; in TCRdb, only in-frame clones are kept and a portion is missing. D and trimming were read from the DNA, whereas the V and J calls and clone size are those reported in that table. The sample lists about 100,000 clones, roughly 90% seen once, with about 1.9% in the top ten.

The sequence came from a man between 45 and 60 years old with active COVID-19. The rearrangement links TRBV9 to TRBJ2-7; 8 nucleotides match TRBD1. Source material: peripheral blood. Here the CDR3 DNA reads TGTGCCAGCAGCATCGGACAGGGTGGGTACGAGCAGTACTTC. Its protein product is CASSIGQGGYEQYF. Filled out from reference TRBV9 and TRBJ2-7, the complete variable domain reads DSGVTQTPKHLITATGQRVTLRCSPRSGDLSVYWYQQSLDQGLQFLIQYYNGEERAKGNILERFSAQQFPDLHSELNLSSLELGDSALYFCASSIGQGGYEQYFGPGTRLTVT.